Sequencing of this T cell receptor beta chain was carried out in a study of radiotherapy plus CTLA-4 blockade in lung cancer. TCRdb's table, derived via immunoSEQ multiplex PCR, lists solely in-frame clones and lacks some. The sample shows approximately 69,000 clones, about 80% of them seen only once. The CDR3 runs 16 residues. Deletions cut 5 bases from V and 2 bases from J, with 17 bases between. Germline assignment: CDR1 SGHTA and CDR2 FQGNSA. Treatment of patients with chemo-refractory metastatic non-small-cell lung cancer consisted of focal radiation plus CTLA-4 blockade with ipilimumab. Sample: peripheral blood, taken from a patient treated with radiotherapy plus ipilimumab. This receptor was obtained from a human donor with non-small cell lung cancer who had a complete response to radiotherapy plus ipilimumab. J is TRBJ2-3 and V is TRBV7-2, with D perhaps assigned TRBD1 or TRBD2 (6 bases each). The CDR3 sequence is CASSTQGGTHTDTQYF. The CDR3 DNA reads TGTGCCAGCAGCACCCAAGGGGGGACCCACACAGATACGCAGTATTTT.